Following are 4 T cell receptor beta chains from one sample sequenced in a study of early T cells in non-severe SARS-CoV-2 infection. TCRdb called the 5' RACE reads again in MiXCR, with one record for every CDR3 protein. The sample has tens of thousands of distinct CDR3 sequences, about 4.5% seen once. The input for sequencing was whole blood, taken at baseline. The receptor source for this set is an adult who was a healthcare worker with PCR-confirmed SARS-CoV-2 infection or an uninfected control (not recorded which).

Judged by abundance, this clonotype is medium-sized. This rearrangement joins TRBV29-1 to TRBJ2-6, with 7 nucleotides matching TRBD1. There are 16 residues in the CDR3. The germline CDR1 and CDR2 sequences are SQVTM and ANQGSEA. The V and J ends lost 1 base and 4 bases, in that order; junction bases with no gene match: 7. The CDR3 here is CSVEVGRGTGANVLTF. For the CDR3, the DNA is TGCAGCGTTGAAGTGGGCAGGGGGACCGGGGCCAACGTCCTGACTTTC.

This clonotype was seen at least ten times. V usage is TRBV10-3 and J usage is TRBJ2-2; the D is unclear. This CDR3 region has 15 residues. V lost 9 bases and J 5 bases, leaving 19 bases between the germline ends. The germline V gene encodes CDR1 ENHRY and CDR2 SYGVKD. The CDR3 nucleotides read TGTGCCATACTCGAAGGACCCACCGGGACCGGGGAGCTGTTTTTT. Amino acid sequence: CAILEGPTGTGELFF.

The sample holds a few counts of this clonotype. The rearrangement links TRBV5-1 to TRBJ1-5; TRBD1 agrees at 7 bases. Germline CDR1 reads SGHRS; CDR2 reads YFSETQ. V lost 4 bases, J lost 4 bases, and 8 bases stayed unmatched. The CDR3 totals 15 residues. CDR3 in DNA: TGCGCCAGCAGCCTACAGGGGTTGCAAAATCAGCCCCAGCATTTT. This sequence encodes CASSLQGLQNQPQHF.

This clonotype was found many times. This chain connects TRBV6-5 to TRBJ2-1; D is ambiguous. CDR1 and CDR2 from the germline V gene are MNHEY and SVGAGI. The CDR3 contains 14 residues. Trimming shortened V by 6 bases and J by 8 bases, and 17 bases separated the two germline ends. CDR3 DNA: TGTGCCAGCAGCCCCGTGCGCCCCAGAGATGAGCAGTTCTTC. Its translation is CASSPVRPRDEQFF.